This is a list of T cell receptor beta chains from one sample in a study of T-cell memory formation after mild COVID-19. TCRdb passed the 5' RACE reads through MiXCR, listing each CDR3 protein once. The repertoire consists of hundreds of thousands of distinct CDR3 sequences, with approximately 15% occurring once and the leading ten covering roughly 8.2%. The sequenced sample was PBMCs or a T cell subset sorted from them (not recorded which). These receptors were obtained from an adult woman who had mild COVID-19 (a few samples of this study predate the infection). Cell type and time point are not known. The CDR3 runs from the conserved cysteine through the conserved F or W. Fields, in order: D gene, V gene, J gene, clone size, CDR3 length, CDR3 DNA, CDR3 protein. A D gene is named only where the DNA matches it firmly. A row's size may be missing; if present it is once, few, many or a size class.

D: NA
V: TRBV24-1
J: TRBJ2-3
size: few
length: 16
DNA: TGTGCCACCAGTGACCCCGCCCGAACTAGCACAGATACGCAGTATTTT
CDR3: CATSDPARTSTDTQYF

D: NA
V: TRBV9
J: TRBJ2-3
size: NA
length: 13
DNA: TGTGCCAGCAGCGCCTTTCTAGGGGATACGCAGTATTTT
CDR3: CASSAFLGDTQYF

D: NA
V: TRBV18
J: TRBJ1-6
size: NA
length: 15
DNA: TGTGCCAGCTCACCACGACAGAGCGATAATTCACCCCTCCACTTT
CDR3: CASSPRQSDNSPLHF

D: TRBD1
V: TRBV7-3
J: TRBJ1-1
size: NA
length: 15
DNA: TGTGCCAGCAGCCTCGACAGGGGACAGAACACTGAAGCTTTCTTT
CDR3: CASSLDRGQNTEAFF

D: TRBD1
V: TRBV5-1
J: TRBJ2-7
size: NA
length: 14
DNA: TGTGCCAGCAGCCTCGGACAGGGGGCGAACGAGCAGTACTTC
CDR3: CASSLGQGANEQYF

D: NA
V: TRBV12-3/TRBV12-4
J: TRBJ2-5
size: NA
length: 13
DNA: TGTGCCAGCAGTCCCTGGAGTCAAGAGACCCAGTACTTC
CDR3: CASSPWSQETQYF

D: TRBD1
V: TRBV29-1
J: TRBJ2-3
size: NA
length: 16
DNA: TGCAGCGTTGTGGCCTGGGACAGGGGGCGTCAGGATACGCAGTATTTT
CDR3: CSVVAWDRGRQDTQYF

D: TRBD1
V: TRBV4-1
J: TRBJ1-5
size: NA
length: 17
DNA: TGCGCCAGCAGCCGCGATGACAGGGCCTATAGCAATCAGCCCCAGCATTTT
CDR3: CASSRDDRAYSNQPQHF

D: TRBD1
V: TRBV5-1
J: TRBJ2-7
size: NA
length: 15
DNA: TGCGCCAGCAGCCTGGGACAGACGATGGCCCACGAGCAGTACTTC
CDR3: CASSLGQTMAHEQYF

D: TRBD1
V: TRBV5-1
J: TRBJ2-7
size: NA
length: 15
DNA: TGCGCCAGCAGCTTGGGTTGGGACAGGGCCGACGAGCAGTACTTC
CDR3: CASSLGWDRADEQYF

D: NA
V: TRBV20-1
J: TRBJ2-2
size: NA
length: 16
DNA: TGCAGTGCTAGAGATAGGCTAGCCGAAACCACCGGGGAGATGTTTTTT
CDR3: CSARDRLAETTGEMFF

D: TRBD2
V: TRBV28
J: TRBJ2-3
size: few
length: 15
DNA: TGTGCCAGCAGATCCGGGACTACGTTGACAGATACGCAGTATTTT
CDR3: CASRSGTTLTDTQYF

D: NA
V: TRBV12-3/TRBV12-4
J: TRBJ1-1
size: NA
length: 12
DNA: TGTGCCAGCAGTTTTTCCAAATCTGAAGCTTTCTTT
CDR3: CASSFSKSEAFF

D: NA
V: TRBV30
J: TRBJ2-1
size: NA
length: 13
DNA: TGTGCCGGGACTTCCGGCTCCTACAATGAGCAGTTCTTC
CDR3: CAGTSGSYNEQFF

D: NA
V: TRBV12-3/TRBV12-4
J: TRBJ2-2
size: few
length: 17
DNA: TGTGCCAGCAGTTTAGCGGGACACAAGATGACCACCGGGGAGCTGTTTTTT
CDR3: CASSLAGHKMTTGELFF

D: TRBD1
V: TRBV14
J: TRBJ2-7
size: few
length: 13
DNA: TGTGCCAGCAGCCAAGATCTAGGACAGGGTCCGAACTTC
CDR3: CASSQDLGQGPNF

D: NA
V: TRBV5-1
J: TRBJ1-2
size: many
length: 13
DNA: TGTGCCAGCAGTTCGGACAGTAACTATGGCTACACCTTC
CDR3: CASSSDSNYGYTF

D: TRBD1
V: TRBV7-9
J: TRBJ2-7
size: NA
length: 16
DNA: TGTGCCAGCAGCCATCCCCAGACAGGGCCCTCCTACGAGCAGTACTTC
CDR3: CASSHPQTGPSYEQYF

D: TRBD2
V: TRBV4-1
J: TRBJ2-7
size: NA
length: 19
DNA: TGCGCCAGCAGCCGCGGACTAGCGGCTACTACGATGAGCTCCTACGAGCAGTACTTC
CDR3: CASSRGLAATTMSSYEQYF

D: NA
V: TRBV29-1
J: TRBJ1-1
size: many
length: 10
DNA: TGCAGCGTTGATGGCACTGAAGCTTTCTTT
CDR3: CSVDGTEAFF

D: NA
V: TRBV5-1
J: TRBJ2-2
size: few
length: 16
DNA: TGCGCCAGCAGCCTCGCGGAGGGCGTGGGCACCGGGGAGCTGTTTTTT
CDR3: CASSLAEGVGTGELFF

D: NA
V: TRBV5-6
J: TRBJ2-7
size: few
length: 14
DNA: TGTGCCAGCAGCGCGACCGGGACAATCCACGAGCAGTACTTC
CDR3: CASSATGTIHEQYF

D: NA
V: TRBV10-1
J: TRBJ2-7
size: NA
length: 8
DNA: TGCGCCAGCAGTCCCCCCACCTTC
CDR3: CASSPPTF

D: TRBD1
V: TRBV6-6
J: TRBJ1-4
size: few
length: 16
DNA: TGTGCCAGCAGACGCCTCGGACAGGGGCTTAATGAAAAACTGTTTTTT
CDR3: CASRRLGQGLNEKLFF

D: TRBD1
V: TRBV3-1
J: TRBJ1-5
size: many
length: 17
DNA: TGTGCCAGCAGCCAAGGGACAGGGGATTATAGCAATCAGCCCCAGCATTTT
CDR3: CASSQGTGDYSNQPQHF

D: NA
V: TRBV6-2/TRBV6-3
J: TRBJ2-5
size: NA
length: 18
DNA: TGTGCCAGCAGTTACCCCTTCCGTAGTGTCTTCCGGCAAGAGACCCAGTACTTC
CDR3: CASSYPFRSVFRQETQYF

D: NA
V: TRBV9
J: TRBJ1-1
size: few
length: 15
DNA: TGTGCCAGCAGCCCCAAGGTTGGGGTGAACACTGAAGCTTTCTTT
CDR3: CASSPKVGVNTEAFF

D: NA
V: TRBV6-1
J: TRBJ1-1
size: NA
length: 13
DNA: TGTGCCAGTCCCAGATTGACGGGCACTGAAGCTTTCTTT
CDR3: CASPRLTGTEAFF

D: NA
V: TRBV7-8
J: TRBJ1-5
size: NA
length: 15
DNA: TGTGCCAGCAGCTTAGGGACAGATTTCAATCAGCCCCAGCATTTT
CDR3: CASSLGTDFNQPQHF

D: NA
V: TRBV25-1
J: TRBJ2-3
size: few
length: 14
DNA: TGTGCCAGCAGTGTAGCTAGCCTCACAGATACGCAGTATTTT
CDR3: CASSVASLTDTQYF

D: TRBD2
V: TRBV7-2
J: TRBJ2-6
size: few
length: 20
DNA: TGTGCCAGCAGCTTTCCAACTACTAGCGGGGTCCGCTCTGGGGCCAACGTCCTGACTTTC
CDR3: CASSFPTTSGVRSGANVLTF

D: NA
V: TRBV21-1
J: TRBJ1-2
size: NA
length: 16
DNA: TGTGCCAGCACCCAGCCTTACAGGGTTTTTAACTATGGCTACACCTTC
CDR3: CASTQPYRVFNYGYTF

D: TRBD1
V: TRBV5-1
J: TRBJ2-3
size: NA
length: 15
DNA: TGCGCCAGCGATCGGACAGGGGTTAGCACAGATACGCAGTATTTT
CDR3: CASDRTGVSTDTQYF

D: NA
V: TRBV4-1
J: TRBJ1-4
size: many
length: 17
DNA: TGCGCCAGCAGCCAAGCCCCACACAGGGCAACTAATGAAAAACTGTTTTTT
CDR3: CASSQAPHRATNEKLFF

D: TRBD2
V: TRBV18
J: TRBJ2-3
size: few
length: 16
DNA: TGTGCCAGCTCACCACCTCCTAGCGGCAGCACAGATACGCAGTATTTT
CDR3: CASSPPPSGSTDTQYF

D: TRBD2
V: TRBV20-1
J: TRBJ2-3
size: few
length: 15
DNA: TGCAGTGCTAGGGCTGGGACTAGCGAGGCAGATACGCAGTATTTT
CDR3: CSARAGTSEADTQYF

D: NA
V: TRBV29-1
J: TRBJ2-5
size: NA
length: 12
DNA: TGCAGCGGGTCGTGGGGGCAAGAGACCCAGTACTTC
CDR3: CSGSWGQETQYF

D: NA
V: TRBV7-3
J: TRBJ2-7
size: NA
length: 13
DNA: TGTGCCAGCAGTAAAGGATACTCCTACGAGCAGTACTTC
CDR3: CASSKGYSYEQYF

D: TRBD1
V: TRBV20-1
J: TRBJ1-2
size: few
length: 18
DNA: TGCAGTGCTAGAGATCGAGATACAGGGGGCCACTCGAACTATGGCTACACCTTC
CDR3: CSARDRDTGGHSNYGYTF

D: NA
V: TRBV6-5
J: TRBJ1-1
size: few
length: 14
DNA: TGTGCCAGCAGTTACCGAATAGGAGACGGTGAAGCTTTCTTT
CDR3: CASSYRIGDGEAFF

D: TRBD2
V: TRBV5-1
J: TRBJ2-7
size: many
length: 16
DNA: TGCGCCAGCAGTAAGCAGGCTAGCGGGGGGAGGAACGAGCAGTACTTC
CDR3: CASSKQASGGRNEQYF

D: TRBD2
V: TRBV11-2
J: TRBJ2-5
size: NA
length: 19
DNA: TGTGCCAGCAGCTTAGCCCCTCGAGTGCTAGCGGGAGGGGAAGAGACCCAGTACTTC
CDR3: CASSLAPRVLAGGEETQYF

D: TRBD2
V: TRBV18
J: TRBJ2-3
size: few
length: 14
DNA: TGTGCCAGCTCACCACCCGGGACTAGCGGGGGAGTGTATTTT
CDR3: CASSPPGTSGGVYF

D: NA
V: TRBV10-3
J: TRBJ2-4
size: NA
length: 13
DNA: TGTGCCATCAGTGAAAGGAGCAAAAACATTCAGTACTTC
CDR3: CAISERSKNIQYF

D: NA
V: TRBV12-3/TRBV12-4
J: TRBJ1-5
size: few
length: 13
DNA: TGTGCCAGCAGTCTCGCATACAATCAGCCCCAGCATTTT
CDR3: CASSLAYNQPQHF